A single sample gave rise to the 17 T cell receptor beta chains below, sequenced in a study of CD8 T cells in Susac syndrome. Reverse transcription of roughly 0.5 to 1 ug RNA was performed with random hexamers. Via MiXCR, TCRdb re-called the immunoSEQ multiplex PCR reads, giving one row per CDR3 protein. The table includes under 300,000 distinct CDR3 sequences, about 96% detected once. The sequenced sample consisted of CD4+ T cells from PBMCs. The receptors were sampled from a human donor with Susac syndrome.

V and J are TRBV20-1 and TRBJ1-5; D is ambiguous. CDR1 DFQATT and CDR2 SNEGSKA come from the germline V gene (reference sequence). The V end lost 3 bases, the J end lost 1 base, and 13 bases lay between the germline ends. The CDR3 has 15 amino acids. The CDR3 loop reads CSARAGAMSNQPQHF. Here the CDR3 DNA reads TGCAGTGCTAGGGCTGGAGCTATGAGCAATCAGCCCCAGCATTTT.

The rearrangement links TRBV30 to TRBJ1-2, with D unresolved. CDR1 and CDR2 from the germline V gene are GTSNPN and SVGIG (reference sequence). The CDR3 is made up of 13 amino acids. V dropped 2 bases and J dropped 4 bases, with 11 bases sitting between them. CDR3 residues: CAWSPQDPYGYTF. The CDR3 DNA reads TGTGCCTGGAGTCCCCAGGATCCCTATGGCTACACCTTC.

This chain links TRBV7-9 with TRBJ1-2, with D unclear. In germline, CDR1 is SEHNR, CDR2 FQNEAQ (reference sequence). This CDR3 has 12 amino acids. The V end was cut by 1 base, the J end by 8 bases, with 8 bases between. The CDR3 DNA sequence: TGTGCCAGCAGCTTAGAGGTGTCCGGCTACACCTTC. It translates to CASSLEVSGYTF.

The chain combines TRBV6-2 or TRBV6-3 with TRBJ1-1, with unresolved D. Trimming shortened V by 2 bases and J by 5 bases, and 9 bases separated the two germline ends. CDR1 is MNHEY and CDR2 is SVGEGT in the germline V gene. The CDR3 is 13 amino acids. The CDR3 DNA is TGTGCCAGCAGTTACCCCTGGGGAACTGAAGCTTTCTTT. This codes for CASSYPWGTEAFF.

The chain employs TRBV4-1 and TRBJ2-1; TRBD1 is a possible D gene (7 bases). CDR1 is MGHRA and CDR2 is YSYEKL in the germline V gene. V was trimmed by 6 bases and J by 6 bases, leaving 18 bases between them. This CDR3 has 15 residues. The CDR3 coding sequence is TGCGCCAGCAGTCCTCAGGGGGGACTGTCCAATGAGCAGTTCTTC. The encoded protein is CASSPQGGLSNEQFF.

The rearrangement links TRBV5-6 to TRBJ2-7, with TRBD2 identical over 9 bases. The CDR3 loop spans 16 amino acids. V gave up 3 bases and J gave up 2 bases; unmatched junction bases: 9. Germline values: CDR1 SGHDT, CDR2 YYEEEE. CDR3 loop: CASSWGGAGGPYEQYF. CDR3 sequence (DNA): TGTGCCAGCAGCTGGGGTGGAGCGGGAGGCCCCTACGAGCAGTACTTC.

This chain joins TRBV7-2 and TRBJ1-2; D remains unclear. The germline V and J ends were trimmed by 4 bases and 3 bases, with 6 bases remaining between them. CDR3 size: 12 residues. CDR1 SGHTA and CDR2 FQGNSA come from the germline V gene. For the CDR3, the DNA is TGTGCCAGCAGCTACTCCGACTATGGCTACACCTTC. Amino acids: CASSYSDYGYTF.

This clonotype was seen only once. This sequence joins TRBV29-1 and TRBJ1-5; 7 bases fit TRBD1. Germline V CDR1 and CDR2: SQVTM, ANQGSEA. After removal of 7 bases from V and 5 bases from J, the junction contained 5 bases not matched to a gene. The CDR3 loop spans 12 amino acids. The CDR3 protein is CSARQGDQPQHF. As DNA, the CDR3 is TGCAGCGCCAGGCAGGGGGATCAGCCCCAGCATTTT.

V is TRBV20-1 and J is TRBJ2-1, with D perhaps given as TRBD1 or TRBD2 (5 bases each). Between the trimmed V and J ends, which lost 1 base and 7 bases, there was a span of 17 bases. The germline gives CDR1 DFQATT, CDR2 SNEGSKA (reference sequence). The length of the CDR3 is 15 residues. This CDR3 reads CSARGVDRGWNEQFF. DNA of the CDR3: TGCAGTGCTAGAGGGGTAGACCGGGGCTGGAATGAGCAGTTCTTC.

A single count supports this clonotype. CDR3 sequence reads: CASSFVPMNTGELFF. CDR3 DNA sequence: TGTGCCAGCAGTTTTGTCCCGATGAACACCGGGGAGCTGTTTTTT. The J gene is TRBJ2-2, the V gene TRBV28; D unresolved. Germline values: CDR1 MDHEN, CDR2 SYDVKM. The CDR3 contains 15 residues. The V and J ends lost 3 bases and 1 base respectively, with 9 bases between them.

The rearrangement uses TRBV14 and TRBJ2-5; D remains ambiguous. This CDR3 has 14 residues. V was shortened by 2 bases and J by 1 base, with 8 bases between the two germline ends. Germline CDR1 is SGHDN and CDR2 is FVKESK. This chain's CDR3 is CASSQRGGQETQYF. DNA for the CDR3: TGTGCCAGCAGCCAACGTGGCGGCCAAGAGACCCAGTACTTC.

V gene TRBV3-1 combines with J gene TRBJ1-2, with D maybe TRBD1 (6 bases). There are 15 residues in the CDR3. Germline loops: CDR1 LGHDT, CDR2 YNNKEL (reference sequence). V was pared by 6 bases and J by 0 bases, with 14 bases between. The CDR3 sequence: CASRQRGLSNYGYTF. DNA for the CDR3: TGTGCCAGCAGACAACGGGGGCTTTCTAACTATGGCTACACCTTC.

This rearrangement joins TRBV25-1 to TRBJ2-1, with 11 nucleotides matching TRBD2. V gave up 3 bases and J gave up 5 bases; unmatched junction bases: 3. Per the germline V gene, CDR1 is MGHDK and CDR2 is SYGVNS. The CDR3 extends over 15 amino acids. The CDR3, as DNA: TGTGCCAGCAGTGATACTAGCGGGAGTAACAATGAGCAGTTCTTC. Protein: CASSDTSGSNNEQFF.

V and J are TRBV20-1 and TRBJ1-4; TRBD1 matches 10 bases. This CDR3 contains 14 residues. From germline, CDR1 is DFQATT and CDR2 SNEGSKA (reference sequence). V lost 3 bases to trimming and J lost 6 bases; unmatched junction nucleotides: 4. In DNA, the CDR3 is TGCAGTGCTAGGCCCGGGACAGGGGATGAAAAACTGTTTTTT. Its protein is CSARPGTGDEKLFF.

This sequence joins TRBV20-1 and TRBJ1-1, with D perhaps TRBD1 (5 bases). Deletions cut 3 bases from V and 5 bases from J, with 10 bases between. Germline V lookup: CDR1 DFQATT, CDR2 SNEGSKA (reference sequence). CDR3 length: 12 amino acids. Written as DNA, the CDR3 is TGCAGTGCTAGCGGGGGGAGAACTGAAGCTTTCTTT. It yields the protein CSASGGRTEAFF.

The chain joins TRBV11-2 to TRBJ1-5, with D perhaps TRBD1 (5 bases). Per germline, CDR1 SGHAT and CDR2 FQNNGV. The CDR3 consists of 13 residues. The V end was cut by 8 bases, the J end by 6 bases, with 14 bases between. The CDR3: CASRGAEGQPQHF. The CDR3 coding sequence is TGTGCCAGCCGCGGGGCAGAGGGTCAGCCCCAGCATTTT.

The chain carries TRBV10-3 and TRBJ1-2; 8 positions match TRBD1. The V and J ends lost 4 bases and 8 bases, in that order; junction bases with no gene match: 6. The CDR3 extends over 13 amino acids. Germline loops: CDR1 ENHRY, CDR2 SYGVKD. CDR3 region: CAISAGQGDGYTF. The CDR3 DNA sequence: TGTGCCATCAGTGCTGGACAGGGTGACGGCTACACCTTC.